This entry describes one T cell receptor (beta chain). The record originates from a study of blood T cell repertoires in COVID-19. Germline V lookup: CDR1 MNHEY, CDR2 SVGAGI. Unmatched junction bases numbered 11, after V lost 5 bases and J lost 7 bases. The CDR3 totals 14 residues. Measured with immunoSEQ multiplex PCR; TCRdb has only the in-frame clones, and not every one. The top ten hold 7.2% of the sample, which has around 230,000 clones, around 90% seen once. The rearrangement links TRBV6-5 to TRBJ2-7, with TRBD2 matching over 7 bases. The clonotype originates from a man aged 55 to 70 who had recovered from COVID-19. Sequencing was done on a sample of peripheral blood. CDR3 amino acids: CASSPGTTIGEQYF. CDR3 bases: TGTGCCAGCAGTCCCGGGACTACCATTGGGGAGCAGTACTTC.